This TCR beta chain was obtained from a study of control samples from healthy donors and cancer patients. Sequenced by immunoSEQ multiplex PCR; TCRdb stores in-frame clones only, minus some. Of over 85,000 clones detected, around nine tenths appear once; the ten largest clones hold about 10%. V shed 0 bases and J shed 5 bases, with 16 bases lying between them. CDR3 size: 16 residues. Germline CDR1 reads MGHRA; CDR2 reads YSYEKL. The sequenced sample consisted of PBMCs. The TCR was taken from a woman aged 50 to 60 with colorectal cancer. The V and J genes are TRBV4-1 and TRBJ1-1, with D perhaps TRBD1 (6 bases). The CDR3: CASSQDRGREGTEAFF. The CDR3 DNA is TGCGCCAGCAGCCAAGATCGGGGGCGGGAGGGAACTGAAGCTTTCTTT.